Below, 5 T cell receptor beta chains from the same sample are listed, as sequenced in a study of T cell changes during pregnancy in multiple sclerosis (dated 2019 in TCRdb). The library was produced with the immunoSEQ multiplex PCR assay. TCRdb re-hosts the immuneACCESS table, in-frame sequences only. Its copies lack some clones; in the studies checked, an unresolved V gene accounts for under half of them, and the cause for the rest is not known. The sample has approximately 33,000 clones on record, 92% of them singletons. The ten largest clones capture approximately 0.45% of the sample. Source: CD4+ T cells from peripheral blood mononuclear cells, taken after pregnancy. The origin of the receptors is a female donor with multiple sclerosis, enrolled in a pregnancy study.

This sequence joins TRBV18 and TRBJ1-2, with TRBD1 as a possible D gene (5 bases). The germline V gene has CDR1 KGHSH and CDR2 LQKENI. The CDR3 is made up of 14 amino acids. V lost 6 bases and J lost 3, with 14 bases in between. CDR3 DNA sequence: TGTGCCAGCTCCCCCAATGGGGACTACTATGGCTACACCTTC. Its translation is CASSPNGDYYGYTF.

The chain recombines TRBV6-5 with TRBJ1-2; D not resolved. The germline V gene has CDR1 MNHEY and CDR2 SVGAGI. The ends were cut back, 4 bases at V and 10 bases at J, with 16 bases in the middle. The CDR3 runs to 13 residues. For the CDR3, the DNA is TGTGCCAGCAGTTCCGGGATGTCAGAGTCCTACACCTTC. Its protein product is CASSSGMSESYTF.

The gene calls are TRBV14 and TRBJ1-5; D may be TRBD1 (5 bases). CDR1 and CDR2 from the germline V gene are SGHDN and FVKESK. The CDR3 extends over 17 amino acids. With 0 bases removed from V and 6 bases from J, the gap between germline ends came to 18 bases. CDR3: CASSQDLGPKRGQPQHF. For the CDR3, the DNA is TGTGCCAGCAGCCAAGATCTCGGTCCCAAAAGGGGTCAGCCCCAGCATTTT.

The rearrangement links TRBV5-5 to TRBJ2-7; D unclear. The CDR3 consists of 14 residues. Germline loops: CDR1 SGHKS, CDR2 YYEKEE (reference sequence). V was pared by 7 bases and J by 5 bases, with 19 bases between. CDR3 region: CASRFSPVGDEQYF. The CDR3 bases are TGTGCCAGCCGTTTCTCCCCCGTGGGCGACGAGCAGTACTTC.

The V and J genes are TRBV6-5 and TRBJ2-5; D might be TRBD1 (6 bases). Germline assignment: CDR1 MNHEY and CDR2 SVGAGI. The CDR3 length is 16 residues. Trimming cost V 0 bases and J 5 bases, with 16 bases left between them. The CDR3 region has the DNA TGTGCCAGCAGTTACTCGAGGGGCAGGGGCCAGGAGACCCAGTACTTC. Translation: CASSYSRGRGQETQYF.